This record looks at one TCR beta chain sequence and its context. This sample is drawn from a study of blood T cell repertoires in COVID-19. As for the study in general: The United States, Italy and Spain supplied acute and convalescent COVID-19 samples. T cells, B-cell-depleted T cells, or PBMCs provided the cDNA or gDNA that served as material.

Authors' processing steps: Nucleated cell number was recorded as an estimate derived from reference gene primer amplification. Data came from immunoSEQ multiplex PCR; TCRdb stores just in-frame clones and leaves some out. Clonal size and the V and J genes are those of that table, whereas D and trimming came from the DNA. The data hold 300,000 or so clones, with around 89% observed a single time. Germline values: CDR1 ENHRY, CDR2 SYGVKD. V was pared by 9 bases and J by 7 bases, with 9 bases of the junction left unmatched. The CDR3 sequence is 13 residues long. The sample was peripheral blood. The gene calls are TRBV10-3 and TRBJ2-1; 7 bases are shared with TRBD1. The clonotype originates from a woman aged 40 to 50 with acute or convalescent COVID-19. CDR3 in amino acids: CAILGGERNEQFF. For the CDR3, the DNA is TGTGCCATACTAGGGGGCGAAAGGAATGAGCAGTTCTTC.